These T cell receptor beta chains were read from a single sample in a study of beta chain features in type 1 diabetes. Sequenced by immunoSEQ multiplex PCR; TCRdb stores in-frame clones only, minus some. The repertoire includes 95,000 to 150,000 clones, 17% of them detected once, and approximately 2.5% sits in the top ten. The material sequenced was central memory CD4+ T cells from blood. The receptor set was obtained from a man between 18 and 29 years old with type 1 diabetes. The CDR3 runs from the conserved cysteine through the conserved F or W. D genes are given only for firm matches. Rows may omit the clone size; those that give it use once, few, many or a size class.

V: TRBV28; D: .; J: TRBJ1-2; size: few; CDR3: CATLPFRVQVDGYTF; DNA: TGTGCCACCCTCCCCTTCCGGGTACAGGTGGATGGCTACACCTTC
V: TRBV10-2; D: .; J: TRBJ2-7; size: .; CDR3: CASNTQGIPYEQYF; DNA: TGCGCCAGCAACACACAGGGCATTCCCTACGAGCAGTACTTC
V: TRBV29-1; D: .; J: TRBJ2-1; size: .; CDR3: CSPGIIYNEQFF; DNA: TGCAGCCCAGGTATAATCTACAATGAGCAGTTCTTC
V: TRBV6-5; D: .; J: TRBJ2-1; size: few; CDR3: CASGKSYNEQFF; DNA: TGTGCCAGCGGGAAGTCCTACAATGAGCAGTTCTTC
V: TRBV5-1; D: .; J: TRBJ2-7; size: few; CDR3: CASSLGREREQYF; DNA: TGCGCCAGCAGCTTGGGCAGGGAACGCGAGCAGTACTTC
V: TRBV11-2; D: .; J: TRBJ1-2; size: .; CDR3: CASSLDEGGRGYTF; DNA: TGTGCCAGCAGCTTAGATGAGGGGGGCCGTGGCTACACCTTC
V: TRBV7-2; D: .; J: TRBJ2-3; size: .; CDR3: CASSLGVGPPTDTQYF; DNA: TGTGCCAGCAGCTTGGGTGTAGGACCACCCACAGATACGCAGTATTTT
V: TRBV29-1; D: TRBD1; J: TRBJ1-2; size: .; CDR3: CSVESQGGGYTF; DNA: TGCAGCGTTGAAAGTCAGGGGGGTGGCTACACCTTC
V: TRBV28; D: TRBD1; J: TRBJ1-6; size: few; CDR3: CASSGQGHNSPLHF; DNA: TGTGCCAGCAGTGGACAGGGACATAATTCACCCCTCCACTTT
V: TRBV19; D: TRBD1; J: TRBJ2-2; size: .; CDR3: CASSRDRDRSVAGELFF; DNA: TGTGCCAGTAGTAGGGATAGGGACAGGAGTGTTGCCGGGGAGCTGTTTTTT
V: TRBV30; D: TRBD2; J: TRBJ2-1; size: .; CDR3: CAWSVYGGTYNEQFF; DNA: TGTGCCTGGAGTGTGTACGGGGGGACCTACAATGAGCAGTTCTTC
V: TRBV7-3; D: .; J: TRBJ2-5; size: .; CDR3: CASSLRQQETQYF; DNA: TGTGCCAGCAGCCTTAGACAGCAAGAGACCCAGTACTTC
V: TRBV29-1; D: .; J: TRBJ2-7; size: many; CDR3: CSAIGVEQYF; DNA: TGCAGCGCCATAGGGGTCGAGCAGTACTTC
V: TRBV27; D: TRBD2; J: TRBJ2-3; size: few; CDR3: CASSLFTLGASGGNTQYF; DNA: TGTGCCAGCAGTCTTTTCACCCTTGGGGCTAGCGGGGGGAATACGCAGTATTTT
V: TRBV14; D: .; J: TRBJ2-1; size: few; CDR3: CASSQDLARGAYNEQFF; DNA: TGTGCCAGCAGCCAAGATCTCGCCAGGGGAGCCTACAATGAGCAGTTCTTC
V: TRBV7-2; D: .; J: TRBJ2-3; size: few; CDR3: CASSPFRGGQDTQYF; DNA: TGTGCCAGCAGCCCATTCAGGGGGGGGCAGGATACGCAGTATTTT
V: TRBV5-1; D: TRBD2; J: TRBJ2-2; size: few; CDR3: CASSGSGLAAGELFF; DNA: TGCGCCAGCAGCGGCTCGGGACTAGCTGCCGGGGAGCTGTTTTTT
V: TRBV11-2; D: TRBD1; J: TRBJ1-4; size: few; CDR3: CASSSNRGEEKLFF; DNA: TGTGCCAGCAGCTCAAACAGGGGCGAGGAAAAACTGTTTTTT
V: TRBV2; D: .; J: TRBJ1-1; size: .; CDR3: CASSRRPTVNTEAFF; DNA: TGTGCCAGCAGTAGAAGACCGACGGTCAACACTGAAGCTTTCTTT
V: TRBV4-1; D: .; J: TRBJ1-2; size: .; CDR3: CASSQGEGRRSTF; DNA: TGCGCCAGCAGCCAAGGGGAGGGACGGCGTTCCACCTTC
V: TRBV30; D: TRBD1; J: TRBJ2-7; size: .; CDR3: CAWSPGQGNYEQYF; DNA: TGTGCCTGGAGCCCGGGACAGGGGAACTACGAGCAGTACTTC
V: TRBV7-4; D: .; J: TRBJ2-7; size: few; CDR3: CASSLRRRDTYSYEQYF; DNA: TGTGCCAGCAGCTTAAGGCGTAGGGACACCTACTCCTACGAGCAGTACTTC
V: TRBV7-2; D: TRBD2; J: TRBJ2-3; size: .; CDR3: CASSFAGTSADTQYF; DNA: TGTGCCAGCAGCTTCGCCGGGACTAGCGCAGATACGCAGTATTTT
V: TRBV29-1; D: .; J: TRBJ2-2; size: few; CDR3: CSAQTNTGELFF; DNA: TGCAGCGCTCAGACAAACACCGGGGAGCTGTTTTTT
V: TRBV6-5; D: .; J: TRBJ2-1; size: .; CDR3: CASSTGVYNEQFF; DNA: TGTGCCAGCAGCACCGGGGTCTACAATGAGCAGTTCTTC
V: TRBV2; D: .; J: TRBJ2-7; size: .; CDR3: CATHHTTYEQYF; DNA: TGTGCCACTCATCACACAACCTACGAGCAGTACTTC
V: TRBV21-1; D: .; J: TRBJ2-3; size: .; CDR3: CASSKVGGSTDTQYF; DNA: TGTGCCAGCAGCAAAGTCGGAGGGAGCACAGATACGCAGTATTTT
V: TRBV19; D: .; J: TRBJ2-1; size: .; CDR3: CASMDGVNYNEQFF; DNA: TGTGCCAGTATGGACGGAGTGAACTACAATGAGCAGTTCTTC
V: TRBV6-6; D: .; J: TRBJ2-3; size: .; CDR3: CASSYGLPTDTQYF; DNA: TGTGCCAGCAGTTACGGGCTCCCCACAGATACGCAGTATTTT
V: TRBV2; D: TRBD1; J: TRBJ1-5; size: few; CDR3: CASSTDRGNQPQHF; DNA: TGTGCCAGCAGTACCGACAGGGGCAATCAGCCCCAGCATTTT
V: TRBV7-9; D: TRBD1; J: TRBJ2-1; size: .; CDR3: CASSLGASIGDREFF; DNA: TGTGCCAGCAGCTTAGGTGCAAGCATCGGGGACAGAGAGTTCTTC
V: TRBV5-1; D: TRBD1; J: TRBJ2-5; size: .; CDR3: CASSFGQGPQETQYF; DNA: TGCGCCAGCAGCTTCGGACAGGGGCCCCAAGAGACCCAGTACTTC
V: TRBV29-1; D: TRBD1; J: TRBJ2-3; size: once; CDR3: CSVVMTGYADTQYF; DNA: TGCAGCGTTGTAATGACAGGGTACGCAGATACGCAGTATTTT
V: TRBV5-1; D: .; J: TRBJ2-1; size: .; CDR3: CASSFWASFDEQFF; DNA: TGCGCCAGCAGCTTTTGGGCTAGTTTTGATGAGCAGTTCTTC
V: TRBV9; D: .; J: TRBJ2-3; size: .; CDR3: CASSVGGREDTQYF; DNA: TGTGCCAGCAGCGTTGGGGGGCGCGAAGATACGCAGTATTTT
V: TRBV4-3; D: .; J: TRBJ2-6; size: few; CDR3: CASSPAGLTGANVLTF; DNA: TGCGCCAGCAGCCCAGCAGGCCTTACTGGGGCCAACGTCCTGACTTTC
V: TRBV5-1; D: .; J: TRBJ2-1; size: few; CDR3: CASSFGGSASYNEQFF; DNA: TGCGCCAGCAGCTTCGGAGGGAGTGCCTCCTACAATGAGCAGTTCTTC
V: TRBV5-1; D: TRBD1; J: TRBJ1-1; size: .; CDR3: CASSSDRGTEAFF; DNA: TGCGCCAGCAGCTCCGACAGGGGCACTGAAGCTTTCTTT
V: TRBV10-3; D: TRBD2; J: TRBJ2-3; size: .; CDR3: CAIRTSGGATDTQYF; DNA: TGTGCCATCAGAACTAGCGGGGGGGCCACAGATACGCAGTATTTT
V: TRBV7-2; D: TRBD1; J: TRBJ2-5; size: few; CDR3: CASRPPGTGVETQYF; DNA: TGTGCCAGCAGACCCCCTGGGACAGGGGTTGAGACCCAGTACTTC
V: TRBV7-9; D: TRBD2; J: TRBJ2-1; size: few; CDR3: CASSLRLAGEEQFF; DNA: TGTGCCAGCAGCTTAAGGCTAGCGGGAGAAGAGCAGTTCTTC
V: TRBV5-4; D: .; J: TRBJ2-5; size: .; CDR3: CASSFGASETQYF; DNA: TGTGCCAGCAGCTTCGGGGCGTCAGAGACCCAGTACTTC
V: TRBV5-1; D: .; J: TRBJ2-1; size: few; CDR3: CASSLSGVSSYNEQFF; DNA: TGCGCCAGCAGCTTATCGGGTGTTAGCTCCTACAATGAGCAGTTCTTC
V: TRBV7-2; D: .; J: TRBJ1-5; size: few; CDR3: CASSLVRDQPQHF; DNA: TGTGCCAGCAGCTTAGTGCGGGATCAGCCCCAGCATTTT
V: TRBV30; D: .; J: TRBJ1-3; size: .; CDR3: CAWRATSGNTIYF; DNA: TGTGCCTGGAGGGCTACGAGTGGAAACACCATATATTTT
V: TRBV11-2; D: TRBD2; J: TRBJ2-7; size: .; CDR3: CASSLGYSGAYEQYF; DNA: TGTGCCAGCAGCTTAGGATACAGCGGGGCCTACGAGCAGTACTTC
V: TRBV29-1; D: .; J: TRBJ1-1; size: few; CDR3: CSVQTFEAFF; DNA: TGCAGCGTCCAGACATTTGAAGCTTTCTTT
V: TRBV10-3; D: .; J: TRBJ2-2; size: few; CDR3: CAISGGGTGELFF; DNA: TGTGCCATCAGTGGAGGCGGCACCGGGGAGCTGTTTTTT
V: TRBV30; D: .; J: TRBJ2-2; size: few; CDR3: CALQGAGSLNTGELFF; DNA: TGTGCCCTACAAGGGGCGGGATCACTTAACACCGGGGAGCTGTTTTTT
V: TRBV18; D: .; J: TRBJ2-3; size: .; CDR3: CASSQSIGSTDTQYF; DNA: TGTGCCAGCTCACAGTCAATAGGTAGCACAGATACGCAGTATTTT
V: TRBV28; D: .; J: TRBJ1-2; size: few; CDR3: CASSPRWGGTYGYTF; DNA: TGTGCCAGCAGTCCCCGTTGGGGGGGGACCTATGGCTACACCTTC
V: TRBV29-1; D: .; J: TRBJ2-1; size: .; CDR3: CSGLRENEQFF; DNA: TGCAGCGGGCTACGGGAGAATGAGCAGTTCTTC
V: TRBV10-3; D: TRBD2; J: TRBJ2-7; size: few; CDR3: CAISGRVSPGGEQYF; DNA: TGTGCCATCAGTGGGCGTGTCTCCCCGGGGGGCGAGCAGTACTTC